This is a list of T cell receptor beta chains from one sample in a study of CD8 T cells in Susac syndrome. MiXCR was run by TCRdb on the immunoSEQ multiplex PCR reads, yielding one entry per CDR3 protein. The sample consists of around 190,000 distinct CDR3 sequences, approximately 94% of them appearing once. Material: CD4+ T cells from PBMCs. The receptors were sampled from a human donor in good health. Each CDR3 is given with its conserved first and last residue. A D gene is named only where the DNA matches it firmly. Size is stated for part of the rows, as once, few or many counts, or as a class when the clone is expanded.

d_call j_call clone_size v_call cdr3_aa cdr3_nt
. TRBJ2-2 . TRBV4-3 CASSQDAGIGELFF TGCGCCAGCAGCCAAGACGCAGGGATCGGGGAGCTGTTTTTT
. TRBJ2-3 . TRBV12-3/TRBV12-4 CASRTIGTDTQYF TGTGCCAGCAGGACCATTGGCACAGATACGCAGTATTTT
. TRBJ1-2 . TRBV29-1 CSVGPQGRDYGYTF TGCAGCGTTGGTCCCCAGGGTAGGGACTATGGCTACACCTTC
TRBD2 TRBJ2-6 . TRBV19 CASSAGGWANVLTF TGTGCCAGTAGTGCGGGGGGTTGGGCCAACGTCCTGACTTTC
TRBD1 TRBJ1-2 . TRBV27 CASSLRGASNYGYTF TGTGCCAGCAGTCTCAGGGGGGCCTCTAACTATGGCTACACCTTC
. TRBJ1-5 . TRBV19 CASSGAGPNQPQHF TGTGCCAGTAGTGGGGCGGGACCAAATCAGCCCCAGCATTTT
. TRBJ2-6 . TRBV3-1 CASSQRIAANVLTF TGTGCCAGCAGCCAACGTATCGCGGCCAACGTCCTGACTTTC
TRBD1 TRBJ1-5 . TRBV28 CASSPGTGDYQPQHF TGTGCCAGCAGTCCGGGGACAGGGGATTATCAGCCCCAGCATTTT
TRBD1 TRBJ2-3 . TRBV14 CASSPRSTGTAAVF TGTGCCAGCAGTCCTAGATCGACCGGGACAGCTGCAGTATTT
. TRBJ1-1 . TRBV3-1 CASSQATPGANTEAFF TGTGCCAGCAGCCAAGCCACCCCTGGGGCGAACACTGAAGCTTTCTTT
. TRBJ1-2 . TRBV6-5 CASSRTVNYGYTF TGTGCCAGCAGTCGAACAGTGAACTATGGCTACACCTTC
TRBD1 TRBJ1-4 . TRBV20-1 CSAVPGTDIIQTYEKLFF TGCAGTGCAGTCCCCGGGACAGACATCATTCAGACCTATGAAAAACTGTTTTTT
TRBD1 TRBJ2-1 . TRBV15 CATSRAGTGVNEQFF TGTGCCACCAGCAGAGCCGGGACAGGGGTCAATGAGCAGTTCTTC
. TRBJ2-1 . TRBV3-1 CASSQRQGGGHLQFF TGTGCCAGCAGCCAAAGGCAGGGTGGGGGTCACTTGCAGTTCTTC
TRBD1 TRBJ1-1 . TRBV30 CAWSVGQESSGAFF TGTGCCTGGAGTGTAGGACAGGAGTCATCCGGAGCTTTCTTT
TRBD1 TRBJ1-1 . TRBV14 CASSLESDRRAEAFF TGTGCCAGCAGTCTCGAATCGGACAGGCGCGCTGAAGCTTTCTTT
TRBD1 TRBJ1-5 . TRBV12-3/TRBV12-4 CASSFQGASGQPQHF TGTGCCAGCAGTTTTCAGGGGGCGTCAGGACAGCCCCAGCATTTT
. TRBJ2-2 . TRBV7-2 CASSFDSRIITGELFF TGTGCCAGCAGCTTCGACTCACGGATCATCACCGGGGAGCTGTTTTTT
. TRBJ2-2 . TRBV4-3 CASSQGTANTGELFF TGCGCCAGCAGCCAAGGGACAGCGAACACCGGGGAGCTGTTTTTT
TRBD1 TRBJ2-2 . TRBV7-6 CASSLNRGLGELFF TGTGCCAGCAGCTTAAACAGGGGGCTAGGGGAGCTGTTTTTT
. TRBJ1-2 . TRBV5-1 CASSLSPDRTAGHGYTF TGCGCCAGCAGCCTTTCCCCCGACCGGACGGCGGGACATGGCTACACCTTC
. TRBJ1-2 once TRBV19 CASSTSTGLNYGYTF TGTGCCAGTAGTACGTCGACTGGGCTCAACTATGGCTACACCTTC
TRBD2 TRBJ2-3 . TRBV30 CAWSARGARADTQYF TGTGCCTGGAGTGCGCGGGGGGCTCGCGCAGATACGCAGTATTTT
TRBD1 TRBJ2-1 . TRBV7-3 CASSSGTGNEQFF TGTGCCAGCAGCTCCGGGACAGGGAATGAGCAGTTCTTC
TRBD2 TRBJ2-1 . TRBV7-2 CASSLSGGPLNEQFF TGTGCCAGCAGCTTATCGGGGGGGCCTCTCAATGAGCAGTTCTTC
. TRBJ2-6 . TRBV19 CASSEIGGTGANVLTF TGTGCCAGTAGTGAGATAGGGGGAACCGGGGCCAACGTCCTGACTTTC
. TRBJ1-5 . TRBV7-9 CASSFQGPRQPQHF TGTGCCAGCAGCTTTCAGGGGCCGCGACAGCCCCAGCATTTT
. TRBJ2-5 . TRBV6-2/TRBV6-3 CASSFGPRETQYF TGTGCCAGCAGTTTTGGGCCACGGGAGACCCAGTACTTC
. TRBJ1-5 . TRBV19 CASSITAGSNQPQHF TGTGCCAGTAGTATAACCGCAGGCAGCAATCAGCCCCAGCATTTT
. TRBJ1-1 once TRBV29-1 CSVKLNSPGLEAFF TGCAGCGTCAAATTAAACTCTCCGGGACTTGAAGCTTTCTTT
. TRBJ2-3 . TRBV7-3 CASSSKVAGAFTDTQYF TGTGCCAGCAGCTCAAAGGTAGCAGGGGCGTTCACAGATACGCAGTATTTT
. TRBJ2-5 . TRBV12-3/TRBV12-4 CASSLVGRQETQYF TGTGCCAGCAGTTTGGTCGGGCGCCAAGAGACCCAGTACTTC
. TRBJ1-3 once TRBV3-1 CASSRRHERNTIYF TGTGCCAGCAGCAGGAGACACGAGAGGAACACCATATATTTT
. TRBJ2-2 . TRBV7-9 CASSLARNTGELFF TGTGCCAGCAGCTTAGCTAGAAACACCGGGGAGCTGTTTTTT
. TRBJ2-7 once TRBV28 CASSPRQIYEQYF TGTGCCAGCAGCCCCCGACAGATATACGAGCAGTACTTC
. TRBJ2-2 . TRBV19 CASTYSGNTGELFF TGTGCCAGTACCTATAGCGGCAACACCGGGGAGCTGTTTTTT
. TRBJ2-2 . TRBV29-1 CSVSPGEEGGELFF TGCAGCGTCTCTCCTGGGGAGGAGGGCGGGGAGCTGTTTTTT
TRBD1 TRBJ2-7 . TRBV2 CASSVRDRGDEQYF TGTGCCAGCAGTGTCCGGGACAGGGGAGACGAGCAGTACTTC
. TRBJ2-5 . TRBV7-8 CASSLGRRQETQYF TGTGCCAGCAGCTTGGGCAGGAGGCAAGAGACCCAGTACTTC
. TRBJ2-5 . TRBV29-1 CSVRGSSETQYF TGCAGCGTCCGCGGTAGCAGTGAGACCCAGTACTTC
. TRBJ2-6 . TRBV5-6 CASSTVTRVLTF TGTGCCAGCAGCACGGTGACTCGCGTCCTGACTTTC
TRBD2 TRBJ2-5 . TRBV20-1 CSASGTKETQYF TGCAGTGCTTCCGGGACTAAGGAGACCCAGTACTTC
TRBD2 TRBJ2-1 . TRBV29-1 CSVEDLGGWTRPYNEQFF TGCAGCGTTGAAGATTTGGGGGGGTGGACACGTCCCTACAATGAGCAGTTCTTC
. TRBJ2-2 . TRBV28 CTSTGPANTGELFF TGTACCAGCACAGGTCCGGCGAACACCGGGGAGCTGTTTTTT
TRBD1 TRBJ2-4 . TRBV20-1 CSAFRTGAKNIQYF TGCAGTGCTTTTCGGACAGGAGCCAAAAACATTCAGTACTTC
TRBD2 TRBJ2-7 . TRBV7-2 CASSLDGSGGDYEQYF TGTGCCAGCAGCTTAGATGGTAGCGGGGGGGACTACGAGCAGTACTTC
. TRBJ1-5 . TRBV18 CASSPPGTLGNQPQHF TGTGCCAGCTCACCACCGGGAACCCTCGGCAATCAGCCCCAGCATTTT
TRBD1 TRBJ1-5 . TRBV7-2 CASGPGQGANQPQHF TGTGCCAGCGGCCCGGGACAGGGGGCTAATCAGCCCCAGCATTTT
. TRBJ2-5 . TRBV9 CASGIEETQYF TGTGCCAGCGGAATAGAAGAGACCCAGTACTTC
. TRBJ1-6 . TRBV20-1 CSAREQLGNSPLHF TGCAGTGCTAGGGAGCAGCTGGGTAATTCACCCCTCCACTTT
. TRBJ2-7 . TRBV28 CASYRRGTARGEQYF TGTGCCAGCTACCGTCGGGGAACCGCGCGAGGAGAGCAGTACTTC
. TRBJ1-5 . TRBV19 CASSFPQGRNQPQHF TGTGCCAGTAGTTTCCCGCAGGGGCGCAATCAGCCCCAGCATTTT
. TRBJ2-7 . TRBV29-1 CSVVNRATVFYEQYF TGCAGCGTTGTTAACCGCGCGACAGTTTTTTACGAGCAGTACTTC
. TRBJ2-3 . TRBV7-2 CASSFGRATDTQYF TGTGCCAGCAGCTTTGGCAGGGCCACAGATACGCAGTATTTT
. TRBJ1-1 . TRBV28 CASSEMNTEAFF TGTGCCAGCAGTGAGATGAACACTGAAGCTTTCTTT
TRBD1 TRBJ1-1 . TRBV6-2/TRBV6-3 CASSKLSGGYTEAFF TGTGCCAGCAGCAAACTCTCAGGGGGCTACACTGAAGCTTTCTTT
. TRBJ2-3 . TRBV14 CASSQDLRDTQYF TGTGCCAGCAGCCAAGATCTCCGGGATACGCAGTATTTT
TRBD2 TRBJ2-7 . TRBV28 CASSPPGLAYEQYF TGTGCCAGCAGTCCCCCGGGACTAGCCTACGAGCAGTACTTC
. TRBJ1-5 . TRBV5-6 CASSSTAIYSNQPQHF TGTGCCAGCAGCTCGACAGCGATCTATAGCAATCAGCCCCAGCATTTT
TRBD1 TRBJ1-2 . TRBV11-2 CASSTPGTGPIYYGYTF TGTGCCAGCAGCACCCCCGGGACAGGACCTATCTACTATGGCTACACCTTC